Each of the 8 T cell receptor beta chains below was sequenced from the same sample in a study of OX40 agonist ivuxolimab in advanced cancers. The table came from immunoSEQ multiplex PCR; TCRdb's copy has only in-frame clones and leaves some out. The data show about 48,000 clones, with more than 85% seen just once and roughly a third held by the top ten. The specimen comprised CD4+ or CD8+ T cells sorted from blood, sampled in a trial of the OX40 agonist ivuxolimab. The receptors come from an adult with an advanced solid tumor such as melanoma, head and neck, liver or kidney cancer.

The chain is built from TRBV15 and TRBJ1-4, with D possibly being TRBD1 (5 bases). With 8 bases removed from V and 0 bases from J, the gap between germline ends came to 10 bases. Germline lookup yields CDR1 LNHNV and CDR2 YYDKDF (reference sequence). This CDR3 has 14 residues. Here the CDR3 reads CATHEGTTNEKLFF. The CDR3 region has the DNA TGTGCCACCCACGAGGGGACAACTAATGAAAAACTGTTTTTT.

The rearrangement uses TRBV19 and TRBJ2-1; D call uncertain. Germline V lookup: CDR1 LNHDA, CDR2 SQIVND (reference sequence). The CDR3 has 11 amino acids. The CDR3 bases are TGTGCGGTAAGCTCCTACAATGAGCAGTTCTTC. Its translation: CAVSSYNEQFF. Full variable domain (rest looked up from reference TRBV19 and TRBJ2-1): DGGITQSPKYLFRKEGQNVTLSCEQNLNHDAMYWYRQDPGQGLRLIYYSQIVNDFQKGDIAEGYSVSREKKESFPLTVTSAQKNPTAFYLCAVSSYNEQFFGPGTRLTVL.

V and J are TRBV11-2 and TRBJ2-7; D remains unclear. The ends were cut back, 3 bases at V and 2 bases at J, with 5 bases in the middle. Germline V CDR1 and CDR2: SGHAT, FQNNGV. The CDR3 loop spans 12 amino acids. The CDR3: CASSLSAYEQYF. The CDR3 nucleotides read TGTGCCAGCAGCTTGTCCGCCTACGAGCAGTACTTC.

V is TRBV9 and J is TRBJ2-7, with D maybe TRBD1 (6 bases). V was shortened by 5 bases and J by 2 bases, with 11 bases between the two germline ends. Per the germline V gene, CDR1 is SGDLS and CDR2 is YYNGEE. The CDR3 is made up of 13 amino acids. DNA of the CDR3: TGTGCCAGCAGTGACAGGTTTACCTACGAGCAGTACTTC. It specifies CASSDRFTYEQYF. Filled out from reference TRBV9 and TRBJ2-7, the complete variable domain reads DSGVTQTPKHLITATGQRVTLRCSPRSGDLSVYWYQQSLDQGLQFLIQYYNGEERAKGNILERFSAQQFPDLHSELNLSSLELGDSALYFCASSDRFTYEQYFGPGTRLTVT.

The chain combines TRBV30 with TRBJ1-1; the D is unclear. From germline, CDR1 is GTSNPN and CDR2 SVGIG (reference sequence). CDR3 length: 16 residues. Deletions cut 5 bases from V and 1 base from J, with 20 bases between. The CDR3 DNA sequence: TGTGCCTGGGGGGTACAAACTTATCGGACGAACACTGAAGCTTTCTTT. It specifies CAWGVQTYRTNTEAFF. Based on the CDR3 plus reference TRBV30 and TRBJ1-1, the full variable domain is SQTIHQWPATLVQPVGSPLSLECTVEGTSNPNLYWYRQAAGRGLQLLFYSVGIGQISSEVPQNLSASRPQDRQFILSSKKLLLSDSGFYLCAWGVQTYRTNTEAFFGQGTRLTVV.

This chain uses TRBV7-9 with TRBJ1-1; no clear D gene. V dropped 1 base and J dropped 7 bases, with 7 bases sitting between them. The CDR3 covers 12 residues. Germline CDR1 is SEHNR and CDR2 is FQNEAQ (reference sequence). CDR3 DNA sequence: TGTGCCAGCAGCTTAGGCGGGAATGAAGCTTTCTTT. As protein: CASSLGGNEAFF. Drawing the rest from reference TRBV7-9 and TRBJ1-1, the complete variable domain is DTGVSQNPRHKITKRGQNVTFRCDPISEHNRLYWYRQTLGQGPEFLTYFQNEAQLEKSRLLSDRFSAERPKGSFSTLEIQRTEQGDSAMYLCASSLGGNEAFFGQGTRLTVV.

V usage is TRBV7-9 and J usage is TRBJ2-7; no firm D call. Trimming took off 4 bases at V and 2 bases at J, with 15 bases between the two ends. CDR1 is SEHNR, CDR2 FQNEAQ, per germline (reference sequence). This CDR3 has 15 residues. The CDR3 sequence: CASSSPDQRTYEQYF. Written as DNA, the CDR3 is TGTGCCAGCAGCTCACCCGACCAGAGGACCTACGAGCAGTACTTC.

The gene calls are TRBV7-2 and TRBJ2-1; no clear D. The CDR3 totals 14 residues. Per germline, CDR1 SGHTA and CDR2 FQGNSA. Trimming shortened V by 1 base and J by 8 bases, and 12 bases separated the two germline ends. CDR3: CASSLGLSTYEQFF. CDR3 bases: TGTGCCAGCAGCTTAGGACTCTCGACTTATGAGCAGTTCTTC.